This T cell receptor beta chain was recovered during a study of blood T cell repertoires in COVID-19. About the research overall: PBMCs, B-cell-depleted T cells, or T cells were the source of the cDNA or gDNA that made up the material.

Germline CDR1 reads MNHEY; CDR2 reads SMNVEV (reference sequence). V was shortened by 5 bases and J by 4 bases, with 12 bases between the two germline ends. The CDR3 is 14 residues long. Original handling: Estimated nucleated cell counts came from reference gene primer amplification. Using immunoSEQ multiplex PCR, the repertoire was profiled, and TCRdb retains in-frame clones only, with some absent. V, J and clone size were drawn from that table, and D and trimming were deduced from the DNA. Here the sample spans approximately 96,000 clones, around nine tenths being singletons. This clonotype originated in a woman aged 80 or over with acute or convalescent COVID-19. Material: peripheral blood. V is TRBV27 and J is TRBJ2-1, with D unresolved. The CDR3 loop reads CASSPGPGYNEQFF. The DNA for the CDR3 is TGTGCCAGCAGTCCTGGGCCCGGATACAATGAGCAGTTCTTC.